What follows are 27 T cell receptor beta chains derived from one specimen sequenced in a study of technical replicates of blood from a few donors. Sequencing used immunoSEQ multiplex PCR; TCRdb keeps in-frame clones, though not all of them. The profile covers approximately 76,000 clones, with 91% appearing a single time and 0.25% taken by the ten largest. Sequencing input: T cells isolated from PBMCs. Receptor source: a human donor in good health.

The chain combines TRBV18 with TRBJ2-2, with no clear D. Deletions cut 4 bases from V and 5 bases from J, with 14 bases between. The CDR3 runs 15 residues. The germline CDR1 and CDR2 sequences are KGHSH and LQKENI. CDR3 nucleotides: TGTGCCAGCTCACTTACCACGTTCAGAACCGGGGAGCTGTTTTTT. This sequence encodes CASSLTTFRTGELFF.

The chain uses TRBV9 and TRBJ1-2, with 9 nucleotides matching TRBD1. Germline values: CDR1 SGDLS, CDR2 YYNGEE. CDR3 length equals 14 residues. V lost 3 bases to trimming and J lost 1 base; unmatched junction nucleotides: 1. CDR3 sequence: CASSEGQGNYGYTF. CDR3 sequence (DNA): TGTGCCAGCAGCGAGGGACAGGGTAACTATGGCTACACCTTC.

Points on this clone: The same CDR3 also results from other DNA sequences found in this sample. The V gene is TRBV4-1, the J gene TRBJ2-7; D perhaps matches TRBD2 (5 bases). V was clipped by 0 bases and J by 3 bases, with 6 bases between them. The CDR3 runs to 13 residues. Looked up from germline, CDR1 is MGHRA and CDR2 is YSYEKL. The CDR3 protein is CASSQDRGYEQYF. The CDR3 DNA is TGCGCCAGCAGCCAAGATCGGGGCTACGAGCAGTACTTC.

CDR3 sequence: CATSSAGGRNSPLHF. Written as DNA, the CDR3 is TGTGCCACCAGCAGTGCAGGGGGCCGTAATTCACCCCTCCACTTT. The chain uses TRBV15 and TRBJ1-6; 8 bases line up with TRBD1. There are 15 residues in the CDR3. Per the germline V gene, CDR1 is LNHNV and CDR2 is YYDKDF (reference sequence). V was pared by 3 bases and J by 6 bases, with 4 bases of the junction left unmatched.

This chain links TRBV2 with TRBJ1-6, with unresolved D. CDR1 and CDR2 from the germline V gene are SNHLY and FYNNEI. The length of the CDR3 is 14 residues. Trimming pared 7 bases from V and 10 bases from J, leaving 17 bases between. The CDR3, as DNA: TGTGCCAGCACCGACGCCGAAATGGGCTCACCCCTCCACTTT. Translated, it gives CASTDAEMGSPLHF.

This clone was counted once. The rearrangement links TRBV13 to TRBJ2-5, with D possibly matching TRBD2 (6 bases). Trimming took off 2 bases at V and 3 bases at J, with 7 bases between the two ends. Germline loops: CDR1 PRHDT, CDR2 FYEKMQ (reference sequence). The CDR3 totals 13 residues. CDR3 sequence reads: CASSLWGEETQYF. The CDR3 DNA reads TGTGCCAGCAGCTTATGGGGGGAAGAGACCCAGTACTTC.

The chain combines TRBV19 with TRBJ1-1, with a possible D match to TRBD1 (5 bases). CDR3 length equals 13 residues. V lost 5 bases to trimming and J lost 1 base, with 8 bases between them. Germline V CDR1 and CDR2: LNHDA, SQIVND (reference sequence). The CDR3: CASSQGPNTEAFF. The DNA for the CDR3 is TGTGCCAGTAGTCAGGGCCCGAACACTGAAGCTTTCTTT.

The CDR3 coding sequence is TGTGCCAGCAGCGTACAGGGGGAAAATACGCAGTATTTT. It codes for CASSVQGENTQYF. This rearrangement joins TRBV9 to TRBJ2-3; TRBD1 matches at 7 bases. J was trimmed by 7 bases and V by 1 base; bases with no gene match: 3. CDR1 SGDLS and CDR2 YYNGEE come from the germline V gene. This CDR3 spans 13 amino acids.

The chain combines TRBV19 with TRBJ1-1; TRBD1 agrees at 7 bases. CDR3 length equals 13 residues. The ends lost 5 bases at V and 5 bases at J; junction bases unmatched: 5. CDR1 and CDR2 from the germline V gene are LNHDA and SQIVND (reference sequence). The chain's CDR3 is CASSSQQGTEAFF. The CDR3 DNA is TGTGCCAGTAGTTCCCAACAGGGGACTGAAGCTTTCTTT.

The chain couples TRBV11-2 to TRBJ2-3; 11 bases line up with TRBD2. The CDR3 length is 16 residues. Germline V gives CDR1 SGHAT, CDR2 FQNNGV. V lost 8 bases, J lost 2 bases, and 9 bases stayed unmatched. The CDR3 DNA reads TGTGCCAGCGGAACGGGACTAGCGGCTCCCACAGATACGCAGTATTTT. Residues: CASGTGLAAPTDTQYF.

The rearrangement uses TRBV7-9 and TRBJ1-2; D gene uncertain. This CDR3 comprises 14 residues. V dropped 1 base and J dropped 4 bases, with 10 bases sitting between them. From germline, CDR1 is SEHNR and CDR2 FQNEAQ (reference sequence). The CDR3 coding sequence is TGTGCCAGCAGCTTAGTAACGGGAAGCTATGGCTACACCTTC. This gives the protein CASSLVTGSYGYTF.

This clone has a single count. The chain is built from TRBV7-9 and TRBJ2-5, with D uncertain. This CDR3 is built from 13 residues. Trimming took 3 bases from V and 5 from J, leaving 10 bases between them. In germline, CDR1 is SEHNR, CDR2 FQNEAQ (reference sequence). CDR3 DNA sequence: TGTGCCAGCAGCTTTCGGCCCGGGGAGACCCAGTACTTC. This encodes CASSFRPGETQYF.

For the CDR3, the DNA is TGTGCCACCAGCAGAGAAATTTCGGCACAGGGGAATCAGCCCCAGCATTTT. Protein: CATSREISAQGNQPQHF. The V and J genes are TRBV15 and TRBJ1-5; 7 bases agree with TRBD1. This CDR3 region has 17 residues. V lost 0 bases, J lost 4 bases, and 9 bases stayed unmatched. Looked up from germline, CDR1 is LNHNV and CDR2 is YYDKDF (reference sequence).

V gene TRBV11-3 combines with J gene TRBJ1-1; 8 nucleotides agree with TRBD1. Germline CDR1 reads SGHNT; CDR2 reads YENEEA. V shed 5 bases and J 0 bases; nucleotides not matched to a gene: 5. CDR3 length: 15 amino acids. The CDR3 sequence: CASSLWGQVNTEAFF. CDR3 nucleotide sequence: TGTGCCAGCAGCCTATGGGGACAGGTGAACACTGAAGCTTTCTTT.

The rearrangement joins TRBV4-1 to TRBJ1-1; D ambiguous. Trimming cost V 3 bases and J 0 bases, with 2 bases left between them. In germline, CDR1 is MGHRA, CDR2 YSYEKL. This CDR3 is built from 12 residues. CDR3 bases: TGCGCCAGCAGCCATATGAACACTGAAGCTTTCTTT. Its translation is CASSHMNTEAFF.

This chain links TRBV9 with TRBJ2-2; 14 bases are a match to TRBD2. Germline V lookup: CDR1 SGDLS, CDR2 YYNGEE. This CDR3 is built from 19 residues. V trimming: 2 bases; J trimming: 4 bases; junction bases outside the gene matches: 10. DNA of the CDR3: TGTGCCAGCAGCGTTACCCTACCGGGGACTAGCGGGGGCACCGGGGAGCTGTTTTTT. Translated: CASSVTLPGTSGGTGELFF.

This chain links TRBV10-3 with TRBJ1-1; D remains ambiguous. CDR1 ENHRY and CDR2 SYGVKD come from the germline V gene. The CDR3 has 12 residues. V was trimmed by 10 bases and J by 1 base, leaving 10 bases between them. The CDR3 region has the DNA TGTGCCACCCGTGGGCAGAACACTGAAGCTTTCTTT. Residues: CATRGQNTEAFF.

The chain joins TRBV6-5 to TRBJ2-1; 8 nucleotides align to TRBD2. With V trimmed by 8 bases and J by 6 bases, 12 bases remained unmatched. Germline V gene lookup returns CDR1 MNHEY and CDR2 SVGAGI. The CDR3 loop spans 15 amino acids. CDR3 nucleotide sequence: TGTGCCAGCGGGAGCGGGACTAGAACTGTCAATGAGCAGTTCTTC. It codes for CASGSGTRTVNEQFF.

CDR3 sequence reads: CASSVSGWATSTGELFF. The DNA of the CDR3 is TGTGCCAGCAGCGTATCAGGGTGGGCTACGAGCACCGGGGAGCTGTTTTTT. The chain links TRBV9 to TRBJ2-2, with TRBD1 as a possible D gene (5 bases). CDR1 is SGDLS, CDR2 YYNGEE, per germline. Between the trimmed V and J ends, which lost 1 base and 4 bases, there was a span of 17 bases. The CDR3 extends over 17 amino acids. Supplemented by reference TRBV9 and TRBJ2-2, the full variable domain reads DSGVTQTPKHLITATGQRVTLRCSPRSGDLSVYWYQQSLDQGLQFLIQYYNGEERAKGNILERFSAQQFPDLHSELNLSSLELGDSALYFCASSVSGWATSTGELFFGEGSRLTVL.

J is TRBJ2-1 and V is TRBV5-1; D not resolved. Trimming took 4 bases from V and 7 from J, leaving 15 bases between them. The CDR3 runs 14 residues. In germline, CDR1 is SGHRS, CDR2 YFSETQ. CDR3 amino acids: CASSLLQNGNEQFF. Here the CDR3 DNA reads TGCGCCAGCAGCCTACTACAAAACGGGAATGAGCAGTTCTTC.

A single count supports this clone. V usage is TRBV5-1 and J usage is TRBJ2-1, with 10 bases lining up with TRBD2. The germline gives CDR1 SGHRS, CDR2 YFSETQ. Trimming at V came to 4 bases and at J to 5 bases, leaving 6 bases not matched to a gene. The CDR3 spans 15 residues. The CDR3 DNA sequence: TGCGCCAGCAGCCCTGGACTAGCGGACGACAATGAGCAGTTCTTC. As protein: CASSPGLADDNEQFF.

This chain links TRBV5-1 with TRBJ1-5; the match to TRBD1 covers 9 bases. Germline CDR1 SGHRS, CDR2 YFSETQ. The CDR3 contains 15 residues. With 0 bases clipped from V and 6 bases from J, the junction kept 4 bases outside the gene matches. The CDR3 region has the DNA TGCGCCAGCAGCTTGGGGACAGGGGTAGGTCAGCCCCAGCATTTT. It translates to CASSLGTGVGQPQHF.

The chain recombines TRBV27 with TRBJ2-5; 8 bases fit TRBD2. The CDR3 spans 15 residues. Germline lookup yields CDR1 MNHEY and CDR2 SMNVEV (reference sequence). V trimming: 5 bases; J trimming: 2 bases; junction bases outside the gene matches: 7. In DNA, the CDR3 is TGTGCCAGCAGTCCCCTCGGGGGGGGACAAGAGACCCAGTACTTC. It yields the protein CASSPLGGGQETQYF.

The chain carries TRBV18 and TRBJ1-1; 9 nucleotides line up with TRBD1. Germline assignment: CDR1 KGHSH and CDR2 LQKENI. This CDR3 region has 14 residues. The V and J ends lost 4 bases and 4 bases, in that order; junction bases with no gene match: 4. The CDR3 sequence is CASSLGTGRTEAFF. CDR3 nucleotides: TGTGCCAGCTCACTAGGGACAGGGCGCACTGAAGCTTTCTTT.

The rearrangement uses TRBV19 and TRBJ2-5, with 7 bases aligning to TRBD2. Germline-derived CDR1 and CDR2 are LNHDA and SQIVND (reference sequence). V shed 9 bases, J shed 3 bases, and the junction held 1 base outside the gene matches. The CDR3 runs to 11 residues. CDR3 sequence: CASTSEETQYF. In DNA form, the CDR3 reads TGTGCCAGCACTAGCGAAGAGACCCAGTACTTC.

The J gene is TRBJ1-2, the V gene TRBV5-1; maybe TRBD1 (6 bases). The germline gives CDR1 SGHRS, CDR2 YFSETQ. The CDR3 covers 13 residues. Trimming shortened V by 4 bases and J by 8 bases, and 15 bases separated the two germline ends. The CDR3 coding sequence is TGCGCCAGCAGCAAGGGGGTTTCTGAAGGCTACACCTTC. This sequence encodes CASSKGVSEGYTF.

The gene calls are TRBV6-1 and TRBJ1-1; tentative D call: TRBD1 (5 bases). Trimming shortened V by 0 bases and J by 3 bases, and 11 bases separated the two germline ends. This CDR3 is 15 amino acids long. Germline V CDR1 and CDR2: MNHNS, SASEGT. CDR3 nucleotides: TGTGCCAGCAGTGAAGCACGAACAGGTTACACTGAAGCTTTCTTT. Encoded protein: CASSEARTGYTEAFF.